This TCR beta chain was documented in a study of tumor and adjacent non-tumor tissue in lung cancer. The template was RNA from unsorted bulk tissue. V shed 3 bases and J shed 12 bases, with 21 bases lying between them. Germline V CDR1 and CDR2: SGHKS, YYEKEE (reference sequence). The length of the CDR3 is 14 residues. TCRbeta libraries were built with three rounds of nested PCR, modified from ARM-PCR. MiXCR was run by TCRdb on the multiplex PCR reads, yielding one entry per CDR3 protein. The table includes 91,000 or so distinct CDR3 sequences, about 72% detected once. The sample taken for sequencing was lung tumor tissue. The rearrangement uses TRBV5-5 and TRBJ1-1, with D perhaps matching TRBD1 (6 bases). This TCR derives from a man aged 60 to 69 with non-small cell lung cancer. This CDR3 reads CASSSRGQDQNPFF. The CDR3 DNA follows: TGTGCCAGCAGCTCTCGGGGACAAGATCAGAATCCTTTCTTT.